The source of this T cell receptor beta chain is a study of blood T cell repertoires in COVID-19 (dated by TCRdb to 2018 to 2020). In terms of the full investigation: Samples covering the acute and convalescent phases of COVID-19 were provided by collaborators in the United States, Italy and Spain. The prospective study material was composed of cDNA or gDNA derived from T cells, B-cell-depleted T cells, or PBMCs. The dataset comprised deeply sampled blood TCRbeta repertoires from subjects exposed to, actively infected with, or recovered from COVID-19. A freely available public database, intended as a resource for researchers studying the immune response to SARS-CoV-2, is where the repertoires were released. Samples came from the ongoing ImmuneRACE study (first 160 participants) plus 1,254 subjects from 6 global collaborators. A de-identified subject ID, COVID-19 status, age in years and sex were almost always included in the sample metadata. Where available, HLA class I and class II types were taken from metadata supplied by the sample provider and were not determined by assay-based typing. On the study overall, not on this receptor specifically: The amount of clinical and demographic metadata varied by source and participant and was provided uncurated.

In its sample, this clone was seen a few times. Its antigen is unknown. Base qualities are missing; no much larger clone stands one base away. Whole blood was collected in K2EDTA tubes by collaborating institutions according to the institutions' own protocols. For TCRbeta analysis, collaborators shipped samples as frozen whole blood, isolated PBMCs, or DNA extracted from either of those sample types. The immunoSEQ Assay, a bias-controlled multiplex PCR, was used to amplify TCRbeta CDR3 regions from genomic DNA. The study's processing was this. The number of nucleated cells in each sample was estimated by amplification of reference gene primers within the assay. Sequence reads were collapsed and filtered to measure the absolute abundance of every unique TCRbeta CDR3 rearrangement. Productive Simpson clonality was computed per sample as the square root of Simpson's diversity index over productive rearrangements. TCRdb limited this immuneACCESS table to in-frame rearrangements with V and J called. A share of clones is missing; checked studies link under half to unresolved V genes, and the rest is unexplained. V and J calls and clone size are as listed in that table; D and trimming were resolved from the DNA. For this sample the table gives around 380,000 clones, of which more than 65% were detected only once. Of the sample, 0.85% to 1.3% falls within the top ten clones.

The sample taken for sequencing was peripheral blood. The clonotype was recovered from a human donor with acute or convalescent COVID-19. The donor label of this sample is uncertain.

The CDR3 region reads CASSIGDATYEQYF. The nucleotide sequence reads as follows: TGTGCCAGTAGTATTGGAGACGCAACCTACGAGCAGTACTTC. The rearranged chain carries TRBV19 and TRBJ2-7; too little of a D gene remains to name it. The germline V gene (reference sequence) sets CDR1 to LNHDA and CDR2 to SQIVND. Trimming removed 3 bases from V and 2 bases from J, leaving 11 bases between the germline ends. The cysteine opens and the phenylalanine closes a CDR3 of 14 amino acids. The sequence is cut down to CDR3 DNA, 42 bases in frame from base 1.